Shown below are 27 T cell receptor beta chains from a single sample sequenced in a study of blood T cell repertoires in COVID-19. The repertoire was sequenced with immunoSEQ multiplex PCR; TCRdb's copy has only in-frame clones and lacks some. The sample shows more than 250,000 clones, approximately 84% of them seen only once. The sequencing sample was made of PBMCs or T cells enriched from blood (not recorded which). The receptor set was obtained from a woman in her late teens or twenties who had recovered from COVID-19.

The chain couples TRBV30 to TRBJ2-3; 10 bases are a match to TRBD2. Germline CDR1 is GTSNPN and CDR2 is SVGIG (reference sequence). The V segment lost 4 bases and the J segment 1 base; nucleotides outside the gene matches: 5. This CDR3 contains 15 residues. CDR3 region: CAWTPGLAGTDTQYF. For the CDR3, the DNA is TGTGCCTGGACTCCCGGACTAGCGGGCACAGATACGCAGTATTTT.

This clone came up a few times. One end of the junction fails to match germline, which may point to a read error. The CDR3 sequence is CASSEYLMISGTGDGVGLLIF. CDR3 coding DNA: TGTGCCAGCAGTGAATACTTGATGATTTCGGGGACAGGCGATGGTGTGGGCCTCTTGATTTTT. The chain couples TRBV6-1 to TRBJ1-5; 8 positions match TRBD1. This CDR3 comprises 21 residues. The germline CDR1 and CDR2 sequences are MNHNS and SASEGT.

The gene calls are TRBV5-5 and TRBJ1-1, with 7 bases aligning to TRBD1. J was trimmed by 5 bases and V by 5 bases; bases with no gene match: 12. The CDR3 has 15 residues. Germline CDR1 reads SGHKS; CDR2 reads YYEKEE (reference sequence). The CDR3 DNA is TGTGCCAGCAGTAGCCAAAAAGGGGGCTGGACTGAAGCTTTCTTT. It translates to CASSSQKGGWTEAFF.

This clone was picked up one time. CDR3 residues: CASSLSPGSYEQYF. CDR3 coding DNA: TGTGCCAGCAGTTTATCGCCAGGCTCCTACGAGCAGTACTTC. The chain recombines TRBV27 with TRBJ2-7; D is unresolved. CDR3 length equals 14 residues. In germline, CDR1 is MNHEY, CDR2 SMNVEV (reference sequence). Trimming cost V 0 bases and J 0 bases, with 6 bases left between them.

The chain joins TRBV12-3 or TRBV12-4 to TRBJ1-2, with TRBD1 as a possible D gene (5 bases). There are 12 residues in the CDR3. V was cut by 7 bases and J by 5 bases, with 11 bases left in between. The CDR3 reads CASTDSPYGYTF. In nucleotides, the CDR3 is TGTGCCAGCACTGACAGCCCATATGGCTACACCTTC.

The genes are TRBV6-6 and TRBJ2-2, with 8 nucleotides matching TRBD1. CDR1 is MNHNY and CDR2 is SVGAGI in the germline V gene (reference sequence). The CDR3 loop spans 12 amino acids. V was pared by 4 bases and J by 11 bases, with 3 bases of the junction left unmatched. The DNA of the CDR3 is TGTGCCAGCAGTTTCGGACAGGGCGAGCTGTTTTTT. Amino acids: CASSFGQGELFF.

V usage is TRBV29-1 and J usage is TRBJ1-2; D remains unclear. CDR1 and CDR2 (germline): SQVTM, ANQGSEA. Between the trimmed V and J ends, which lost 1 base and 3 bases, there was a span of 6 bases. CDR3 length: 12 amino acids. The CDR3 bases are TGCAGCGTTGAAGCTCGGGACTATGGCTACACCTTC. This encodes CSVEARDYGYTF.

The genes are TRBV28 and TRBJ1-5; D uncertain. The CDR3 covers 12 residues. Germline CDR1 MDHEN, CDR2 SYDVKM. V shed 8 bases and J shed 1 base, with 6 bases lying between them. DNA of the CDR3: TGTGCCAGCCTCAGGAGCAATCAGCCCCAGCATTTT. Translated, it gives CASLRSNQPQHF.

The chain carries TRBV24-1 and TRBJ2-2; tentatively, D is TRBD2 (5 bases). The ends were cut back, 8 bases at V and 0 bases at J, with 6 bases in the middle. CDR3 length: 13 amino acids. Germline loops: CDR1 KGHDR, CDR2 SFDVKD. CDR3 in amino acids: CATMGANTGELFF. The CDR3 nucleotides are TGTGCCACCATGGGAGCGAACACCGGGGAGCTGTTTTTT.

The chain employs TRBV3-1 (or the pseudogene TRBV3-2) and TRBJ2-1; 8 bases are a match to TRBD1. The CDR3 loop spans 14 amino acids. Germline V gene lookup returns CDR1 LGHDT and CDR2 YNNKEL (reference sequence). The V and J ends lost 3 bases and 3 bases, in that order; junction bases with no gene match: 1. CDR3 coding DNA: TGTGCCAGCAGCCAGGACAGGGTCTACAATGAGCAGTTCTTC. Its protein is CASSQDRVYNEQFF.

The rearrangement uses TRBV3-1 (or the pseudogene TRBV3-2) and TRBJ1-6, with 8 bases fitting TRBD1. Germline CDR1 LGHDT, CDR2 YNNKEL (reference sequence). This CDR3 comprises 15 residues. Unmatched junction bases numbered 6, after V lost 4 bases and J lost 7 bases. Here the CDR3 reads CASSLLDRENSPLHF. CDR3 coding DNA: TGTGCCAGCAGCCTTTTGGACAGGGAAAATTCACCCCTCCACTTT.

In this sample, this clone turned up once. The chain employs TRBV19 and TRBJ2-2; TRBD2 agrees at 8 bases. This CDR3 has 15 amino acids. V lost 7 bases, J lost 1 base, and 5 bases stayed unmatched. The germline V gene encodes CDR1 LNHDA and CDR2 SQIVND (reference sequence). The CDR3: CASIIAGGNTGELFF. CDR3 DNA: TGTGCCAGTATAATCGCGGGGGGGAACACCGGGGAGCTGTTTTTT.

The V gene is TRBV6-5, the J gene TRBJ1-3; D is ambiguous. The CDR3 sequence is 14 residues long. Germline V gene lookup returns CDR1 MNHEY and CDR2 SVGAGI. The germline V and J ends were trimmed by 2 bases and 6 bases, with 11 bases remaining between them. The CDR3, as DNA: TGTGCCAGCAGTTACGAGGGAGTGGAAAACACCATATATTTT. Protein product: CASSYEGVENTIYF.

V gene TRBV30 combines with J gene TRBJ1-2; D unresolved. CDR1 GTSNPN and CDR2 SVGIG come from the germline V gene (reference sequence). The V end was cut by 2 bases, the J end by 4 bases, with 14 bases between. This CDR3 comprises 14 residues. The chain's CDR3 is CAWSRDVGSYGYTF. The CDR3 region has the DNA TGTGCCTGGAGTCGGGATGTGGGGAGCTATGGCTACACCTTC.

The chain links TRBV5-8 to TRBJ1-4, with 9 bases that match TRBD1. Trimming cost V 2 bases and J 7 bases; bases outside gene matches: 6. In germline, CDR1 is SGHTS, CDR2 YDEGEE. CDR3 length equals 15 residues. The chain's CDR3 is CASSFSWTGAEKLFF. Here the CDR3 DNA reads TGTGCCAGCAGCTTCAGTTGGACAGGGGCTGAAAAACTGTTTTTT.

This clone was picked up one time. CDR3 bases: TGTGCCAGCAGCTGGGGGGACAGCGGCTACACCTTC. Residues: CASSWGDSGYTF. The chain couples TRBV5-4 to TRBJ1-2; 7 positions agree with TRBD1. Trimming at V came to 3 bases and at J to 8 bases, leaving 4 bases not matched to a gene. The CDR3 is 12 residues long. Germline values: CDR1 SGHNT, CDR2 YYREEE (reference sequence). The full variable domain, in which reference TRBV5-4 and TRBJ1-2 provide the parts outside the CDR3, is ETGVTQSPTHLIKTRGQQVTLRCSSQSGHNTVSWYQQALGQGPQFIFQYYREEENGRGNFPPRFSGLQFPNYSSELNVNALELDDSALYLCASSWGDSGYTFGSGTRLTVV.

The chain uses TRBV12-3 or TRBV12-4 and TRBJ2-4; tentative D call: TRBD2 (5 bases). V dropped 3 bases and J dropped 8 bases, with 11 bases sitting between them. The length of the CDR3 is 13 residues. The chain's CDR3 is CASSLQEVDIQYF. The CDR3 region has the DNA TGTGCCAGCAGTTTGCAGGAGGTTGACATTCAGTACTTC.

This clone was seen once. V is TRBV6-5 and J is TRBJ2-5; D might be TRBD2 (5 bases). Looked up from germline, CDR1 is MNHEY and CDR2 is SVGAGI. The CDR3 runs 13 residues. V was pared by 6 bases and J by 5 bases, with 13 bases between. CDR3 DNA: TGTGCCAGCAGATTACTAGATTACGAGACCCAGTACTTC. This translates into CASRLLDYETQYF.

This clone was counted a single time. The chain couples TRBV2 to TRBJ1-3; 10 nucleotides match TRBD1. The J segment lost 3 bases and the V segment lost 6 bases, leaving 5 bases of the junction unmatched. CDR3 length: 15 residues. Germline values: CDR1 SNHLY, CDR2 FYNNEI. The DNA of the CDR3 is TGTGCCAGCAGCGGGACAGGGGTGGGTGGAAACACCATATATTTT. Protein: CASSGTGVGGNTIYF.

The genes are TRBV4-1 and TRBJ2-3; D remains unclear. Germline V gene sequence: CDR1 MGHRA, CDR2 YSYEKL. V was pared by 3 bases and J by 1 base, with 11 bases between. CDR3 length: 15 residues. The CDR3 loop reads CASSQSPVGTDTQYF. The CDR3 region has the DNA TGCGCCAGCAGCCAGAGTCCCGTCGGCACAGATACGCAGTATTTT.

J is TRBJ1-4 and V is TRBV10-2; tentatively, D is TRBD1 (6 bases). This CDR3 has 16 amino acids. CDR1 WSHSY and CDR2 SAAADI come from the germline V gene. V was pared by 2 bases and J by 0 bases, with 10 bases between. CDR3 nucleotide sequence: TGCGCCAGCAGTGAGGAAGGGGGAACAACTAATGAAAAACTGTTTTTT. Its protein product is CASSEEGGTTNEKLFF.

This clone was observed a single time. The genes are TRBV5-1 and TRBJ2-7; 14 bases are a match to TRBD2. Per germline, CDR1 SGHRS and CDR2 YFSETQ. The J segment lost 5 bases and the V segment lost 0 bases, leaving 13 bases of the junction unmatched. The CDR3 runs to 19 residues. The CDR3 region is CASSLGGETSGGAIDEQYF. The CDR3 nucleotides read TGCGCCAGCAGCTTGGGAGGTGAGACTAGCGGGGGGGCGATCGACGAGCAGTACTTC.

The V gene is TRBV13, the J gene TRBJ1-1, with TRBD1 as a possible D gene (6 bases). CDR3 length equals 17 residues. Germline CDR1 is PRHDT and CDR2 is FYEKMQ (reference sequence). V gave up 2 bases and J gave up 1 base, with 17 bases separating them. The CDR3 DNA reads TGTGCCAGCAGCTTAAGTTTAACAGGGAAAACGAACACTGAAGCTTTCTTT. It yields the protein CASSLSLTGKTNTEAFF.

In nucleotides, the CDR3 is TGTGCCAGCAGCCCACGGGCCGGCGGGGCCTATCGGGAGACCCAGTACTTC. It specifies CASSPRAGGAYRETQYF. This chain joins TRBV4-2 and TRBJ2-5, with a tentative D call TRBD2 (6 bases). Trimming stripped 4 bases from V and 5 bases from J, with 23 bases between. The CDR3 has 17 amino acids. Germline V lookup: CDR1 LGHNA, CDR2 YNFKEQ.

The chain links TRBV13 to TRBJ1-6; D unclear. The CDR3 totals 16 residues. The germline V and J ends were trimmed by 1 base and 7 bases, with 14 bases remaining between them. The germline CDR1 and CDR2 sequences are PRHDT and FYEKMQ (reference sequence). In DNA form, the CDR3 reads TGTGCCAGCAGCTTAGTTGGAACGGGAACCAATTCACCCCTCCACTTT. Encoded protein: CASSLVGTGTNSPLHF.

This chain uses TRBV12-3 or TRBV12-4 with TRBJ1-1; D is unresolved. CDR3 size: 12 residues. V lost 3 bases, J lost 2 bases, and 4 bases lay in between. The CDR3 here is CASSFGNTEAFF. The CDR3 DNA sequence: TGTGCCAGCAGTTTCGGTAACACTGAAGCTTTCTTT.

CDR3 residues: CAWSVIGGDTQYF. CDR3 DNA sequence: TGTGCCTGGAGTGTAATAGGCGGGGATACGCAGTATTTT. The chain has TRBV30 and TRBJ2-3; D might be TRBD2 (5 bases). The CDR3 has 13 amino acids. V was clipped by 0 bases and J by 6 bases, with 10 bases between them. Germline V gene lookup returns CDR1 GTSNPN and CDR2 SVGIG (reference sequence).